The clone carrying this T cell receptor (beta chain) has only a few counts. This CDR3 spans 15 amino acids. Trimming removed 5 bases from V and 1 base from J; junction bases left unmatched: 4. The V gene's germline CDR1 is SNHLY and CDR2 FYNNEI. The data stem from a study of CD8+CD57+ T cells in acquired aplastic anemia. Previously, flow cytometry had revealed CD8+CD57+ cell expansion in the patients chosen for sequencing. Genomic DNA, serving as template, underwent TCR beta VDJ and CDR3 profiling. TCRdb passed the reads through MiXCR, listing each CDR3 protein once. In the table there are around 500,000 distinct CDR3 sequences, 25% to 40% of which are singletons.

The rearrangement joins TRBV2 to TRBJ2-2, with 7 bases matching TRBD1. Sequencing used sorted CD4+, CD8+, or CD8+CD57+ T cells (not recorded which) from PBMCs. This TCR was sampled from a human donor with aplastic anemia. The CDR3 nucleotides read TGTGCCAGCAGTAACAGGGGCGGGAACACCGGGGAGCTGTTTTTT. Translating gives CASSNRGGNTGELFF.